The rows below give T cell receptor beta chains drawn from one sample of a study of OX40 agonist ivuxolimab in advanced cancers. Produced via immunoSEQ multiplex PCR; TCRdb's table is partial and in-frame only. The table includes about 12,000 clones, 60% to 80% detected once. Specimen: CD4+ or CD8+ T cells sorted from blood, collected in a trial of the OX40 agonist ivuxolimab. All receptors come from an adult with an advanced solid tumor such as melanoma, head and neck, liver or kidney cancer. CDR3s include the opening cysteine and the closing phenylalanine or tryptophan. The D gene is left open where the match is weak. Not every row has a clone size; where given, it reads once, few, many or a size class.

D gene,J gene,V gene,clone size,CDR3 DNA,CDR3 protein
TRBD2,TRBJ2-7,TRBV25-1,once,TGTGCCAGCAGTGATAGGACTAGCGGGAGTTACGAGCAGTACTTC,CASSDRTSGSYEQYF
NA,TRBJ2-2,TRBV19,NA,TGTGCCAGTAGTGACCTACCCGGGGAGCTGTTTTTT,CASSDLPGELFF
TRBD1,TRBJ1-1,TRBV11-2,NA,TGTGCCAGCAGCTTAGAATTCAGGGGGCGCATGAACACTGAAGCTTTCTTT,CASSLEFRGRMNTEAFF
TRBD1,TRBJ1-5,TRBV19,NA,TGTGCCAGTAGAACCAGAGAGGACAGGGTTAATCAGCCCCAGCATTTT,CASRTREDRVNQPQHF
NA,TRBJ2-7,TRBV19,once,TGTGCCAGTAGCCCATCAGTCACCGAGCAGTACTTC,CASSPSVTEQYF
TRBD1,TRBJ2-3,TRBV5-6,once,TGTGCCAGCAGGCTCCTAAACAGGGGGCCGACAGATACGCAGTATTTT,CASRLLNRGPTDTQYF
NA,TRBJ1-5,TRBV4-1,NA,TGCGCCAGCAGCCAATATCAGGGCAATCAGCCCCAGCATTTT,CASSQYQGNQPQHF
NA,TRBJ2-7,TRBV28,NA,TGTGCCAGCAATAACCTTAGGCAGGCCTACGAGCAGTACTTC,CASNNLRQAYEQYF
NA,TRBJ2-7,TRBV9,NA,TGTGCCAGCAGCGTAGCTGGGGGGGCCTCCTACGAGCAGTACTTC,CASSVAGGASYEQYF
TRBD2,TRBJ2-7,TRBV9,NA,TGTGCCAGCAGCGGACTAGCGGGAGGGCCCTCCTACGAGCAGTACTTC,CASSGLAGGPSYEQYF
NA,TRBJ1-1,TRBV6-5,NA,TGTGCCATCAGTGGAGAAGGTCGGGGCTCTGAAGCTTTCTTT,CAISGEGRGSEAFF
NA,TRBJ2-3,TRBV27,NA,TGTGCCAGCAGTTTTATGTATCTAACAGATACGCAGTATTTT,CASSFMYLTDTQYF
TRBD1,TRBJ1-1,TRBV6-4,NA,TGTGCCAGCAGTCCGTCCGGGACAGGGGGCACTGAAGCTTTCTTT,CASSPSGTGGTEAFF
TRBD1,TRBJ1-1,TRBV14,NA,TGTGCCAGCAGCCCCACAGGGGGTGTGGCTGAAGCTTTCTTT,CASSPTGGVAEAFF
TRBD2,TRBJ2-1,TRBV16,few,TGTGCCAGCAGCCAGGCTAGCGGGGCGAGCTCCTACAATGAGCAGTTCTTC,CASSQASGASSYNEQFF
NA,TRBJ1-1,TRBV28,NA,TGTGCCAGCAGGAGGGAGTCTAGGCTCGGAGCTTTCTTT,CASRRESRLGAFF
NA,TRBJ2-7,TRBV18,few,TGTGCCAGCTCACCGAGGGGATGGTCCTACGAGCAGTACTTC,CASSPRGWSYEQYF
TRBD2,TRBJ2-1,TRBV29-1,NA,TGCAGCGTTGCTGAGGTTGGGACTAGCGGGAAAACAGGCAATGAGCAGTTCTTC,CSVAEVGTSGKTGNEQFF
TRBD1,TRBJ1-3,TRBV7-6,NA,TGTGCCAGCAGCTCCGGACAGGTCCAATTCTCTGGAAACACCATATATTTT,CASSSGQVQFSGNTIYF
NA,TRBJ1-2,TRBV10-2,NA,TGCGCCAGCAGTGAGTCGTCGGCCGAAAGGACGGATAACTATGGCTACACCTTC,CASSESSAERTDNYGYTF
NA,TRBJ2-5,TRBV5-8,NA,TGTGCCAGCAGCTTGGCCAACTGGGAAGAGACCCAGTACTTC,CASSLANWEETQYF
NA,TRBJ1-5,TRBV9,NA,TGTGCCAGCAGCGTAGATGGGGGGCCCCGAGAGCCCCAGCATTTT,CASSVDGGPREPQHF
NA,TRBJ2-7,TRBV7-7,NA,TGTGCTAGCAGCCGATCGCTAGGTTTTTCCCACGAGCAGTACTTC,CASSRSLGFSHEQYF
NA,TRBJ1-3,TRBV18,NA,TGTGCCAGCTCACCGCCAGGGGCAGCTGGAAACACCATATATTTT,CASSPPGAAGNTIYF
NA,TRBJ2-5,TRBV28,NA,TGTGCCAGCAGGCGGGCCGAAGAGACCCAGTACTTC,CASRRAEETQYF
NA,TRBJ2-7,TRBV6-5,NA,TGTGCCAGCAGTTACTCCTGGGGAACTCGCGGCGAGCAGTACTTC,CASSYSWGTRGEQYF
NA,TRBJ1-2,TRBV15,once,TGTGCCACCAGCAGAGATACTAGGGGGGGCTATGGCTACACCTTC,CATSRDTRGGYGYTF
NA,TRBJ2-7,TRBV2,NA,TGTGCCAGCAGTGAAAGCATCTACGAGCAGTACTTC,CASSESIYEQYF
TRBD2,TRBJ2-3,TRBV6-4,few,TGTGCCAGCAGTGGGACTAGCGGCACAGATACGCAGTATTTT,CASSGTSGTDTQYF
TRBD2,TRBJ2-1,TRBV7-9,NA,TGTGCCAGCAGCTTAACACTAGCGGGGGGGGCCAATGAGCAGTTCTTC,CASSLTLAGGANEQFF
TRBD1,TRBJ2-7,TRBV6-5,NA,TGTGCCAGCACTCCCGGGACAGGGACCTACGAGCAGTACTTC,CASTPGTGTYEQYF
NA,TRBJ1-4,TRBV7-3,NA,TGTGCCAGCAGCTTAACGCCGGGTGAAAAACTGTTTTTT,CASSLTPGEKLFF
NA,TRBJ2-7,TRBV28,NA,TGTGCCAGCAGTTTTGGACAGCCCTACGAGCAGTACTTC,CASSFGQPYEQYF
NA,TRBJ1-1,TRBV7-3,few,TGTGCCAGCAGCCCCCGGGGGATGAACACTGAAGCTTTCTTT,CASSPRGMNTEAFF
NA,TRBJ2-7,TRBV7-9,NA,TGTGCCAGCAGCTCCCGGGACTTCGCCTACGAGCAGTACTTC,CASSSRDFAYEQYF
TRBD2,TRBJ2-5,TRBV7-6,NA,TGTGCCAGCACCCTTAAGCGGGGGCAAGAGACCCAGTACTTC,CASTLKRGQETQYF
NA,TRBJ1-2,TRBV19,few,TGTGCCAGTAGTAAACCGATAGATGGCTACACCTTC,CASSKPIDGYTF
NA,TRBJ1-5,TRBV5-4,NA,TGTGCCAGCAGCCCGTCCCGGGGCCCCAACCAGCCCCAGCATTTT,CASSPSRGPNQPQHF
TRBD1,TRBJ1-1,TRBV11-3,NA,TGTGCCAGCAGCTCTGGCCCGGGACAGGGCATGAACACTGAAGCTTTCTTT,CASSSGPGQGMNTEAFF
NA,TRBJ2-5,TRBV9,few,TGTGCCAGCAGCGTAGTAGGCTTGAGCAAAGAGACCCAGTACTTC,CASSVVGLSKETQYF
NA,TRBJ2-7,TRBV11-2,NA,TGTGCCAGCAGCACCCCGCGGGAAGCTTATGACGAGCAGTACTTC,CASSTPREAYDEQYF